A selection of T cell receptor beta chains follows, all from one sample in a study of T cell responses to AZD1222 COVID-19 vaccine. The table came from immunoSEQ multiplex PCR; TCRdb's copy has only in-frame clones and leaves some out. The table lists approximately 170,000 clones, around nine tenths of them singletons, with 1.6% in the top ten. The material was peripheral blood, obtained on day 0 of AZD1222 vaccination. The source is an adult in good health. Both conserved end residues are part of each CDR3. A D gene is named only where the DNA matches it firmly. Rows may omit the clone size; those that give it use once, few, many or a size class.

CDR3: CASSGGSTEAFF
DNA: TGTGCCAGCAGTGGGGGGTCAACTGAAGCTTTCTTT
size: NA
J: TRBJ1-1
V: TRBV25-1
D: NA

CDR3: CASSLGLAGGPGETQYF
DNA: TGCGCCAGCAGCTTAGGACTAGCGGGAGGGCCGGGAGAGACCCAGTACTTC
size: NA
J: TRBJ2-5
V: TRBV5-1
D: TRBD2

CDR3: CASSPLSRQRYGYTF
DNA: TGTGCCAGCAGCCCACTATCTCGACAGCGCTATGGCTACACCTTC
size: NA
J: TRBJ1-2
V: TRBV5-4
D: NA

CDR3: CASSLQGREKLFF
DNA: TGTGCCAGCAGCTTACAGGGACGGGAAAAACTGTTTTTT
size: NA
J: TRBJ1-4
V: TRBV7-2
D: NA

CDR3: CASSLGRAGANVLTF
DNA: TGCGCCAGCAGCCTTGGCAGGGCTGGGGCCAACGTCCTGACTTTC
size: NA
J: TRBJ2-6
V: TRBV4-1
D: NA

CDR3: CASIDRGRNSPLHF
DNA: TGTGCCAGTATTGACAGGGGACGCAATTCACCCCTCCACTTT
size: NA
J: TRBJ1-6
V: TRBV19
D: TRBD1

CDR3: CASSSRPEAGLNNSPLHF
DNA: TGTGCCAGCAGCTCGCGCCCTGAAGCGGGGCTTAATAATTCACCCCTCCACTTT
size: NA
J: TRBJ1-6
V: TRBV5-6
D: NA

CDR3: CASSTGGTGANVLTF
DNA: TGTGCCAGCAGTACTGGGGGAACCGGGGCCAACGTCCTGACTTTC
size: NA
J: TRBJ2-6
V: TRBV6-5
D: NA

CDR3: CANRKTVGAEKLFF
DNA: TGTGCCAACAGAAAAACAGTCGGGGCTGAAAAACTGTTTTTT
size: NA
J: TRBJ1-4
V: TRBV5-8
D: NA

CDR3: CASSVAGLDTQYF
DNA: TGTGCCAGCAGTGTAGCGGGGCTAGATACGCAGTATTTT
size: NA
J: TRBJ2-3
V: TRBV6-1
D: TRBD2

CDR3: CASSIGQGLNTEAFF
DNA: TGTGCCAGTAGTATCGGACAGGGCCTGAACACTGAAGCTTTCTTT
size: NA
J: TRBJ1-1
V: TRBV19
D: TRBD1

CDR3: CASTAQTHSGNTIYF
DNA: TGTGCCAGCACCGCGCAAACACACTCTGGAAACACCATATATTTT
size: NA
J: TRBJ1-3
V: TRBV2
D: NA

CDR3: CASSLEGATYEQYF
DNA: TGTGCCAGCAGCTTAGAGGGGGCCACCTACGAGCAGTACTTC
size: NA
J: TRBJ2-7
V: TRBV7-2
D: TRBD1

CDR3: CASSYLDYTGTELFF
DNA: TGTGCCAGCAGTTACCTCGACTACACGGGGACGGAGCTGTTTTTT
size: NA
J: TRBJ2-2
V: TRBV6-5
D: NA

CDR3: CASSLVGRGNTEAFF
DNA: TGTGCCAGCAGCTTGGTCGGCAGGGGGAACACTGAAGCTTTCTTT
size: once
J: TRBJ1-1
V: TRBV7-9
D: NA

CDR3: CASSQVTSGGALGYNEQFF
DNA: TGTGCCAGCAGCCAAGTTACCAGCGGGGGGGCCCTGGGGTACAATGAGCAGTTCTTC
size: NA
J: TRBJ2-1
V: TRBV3-1/TRBV3-2
D: TRBD2

CDR3: CASSVGGTHTDTQYF
DNA: TGTGCCAGCAGCGTAGGAGGGACTCACACAGATACGCAGTATTTT
size: NA
J: TRBJ2-3
V: TRBV9
D: NA

CDR3: CASSRLGQDSSGANVLTF
DNA: TGCGCCAGCAGCCGGTTGGGACAGGATAGCTCTGGGGCCAACGTCCTGACTTTC
size: NA
J: TRBJ2-6
V: TRBV4-1
D: TRBD1

CDR3: CASSLMPTNYGYTF
DNA: TGTGCCAGCAGCTTAATGCCGACGAACTATGGCTACACCTTC
size: NA
J: TRBJ1-2
V: TRBV7-2
D: NA

CDR3: CASGQPPVSQGEYNEQFF
DNA: TGTGCTAGTGGTCAACCCCCCGTTTCACAGGGGGAATACAATGAGCAGTTCTTC
size: NA
J: TRBJ2-1
V: TRBV12-5
D: TRBD1

CDR3: CASSLAAGRWLAGGPGSGQFF
DNA: TGTGCCAGCAGCTTAGCCGCCGGCCGTTGGCTAGCGGGGGGGCCCGGTAGTGGCCAGTTCTTC
size: NA
J: TRBJ2-1
V: TRBV7-2
D: TRBD2

CDR3: CASSSRGLGNQPQHF
DNA: TGTGCCAGCAGTTCTCGGGGCCTGGGCAATCAGCCCCAGCATTTT
size: NA
J: TRBJ1-5
V: TRBV27
D: NA

CDR3: CASAGDGISGNTIYF
DNA: TGCGCCAGCGCTGGGGATGGGATCTCTGGAAACACCATATATTTT
size: NA
J: TRBJ1-3
V: TRBV10-1
D: NA

CDR3: CASRRKDRVEQPQHF
DNA: TGTGCCAGTAGAAGAAAGGACAGGGTTGAGCAGCCCCAGCATTTT
size: once
J: TRBJ1-5
V: TRBV19
D: TRBD1

CDR3: CASSEANGVSSPLHF
DNA: TGTGCCAGCAGTGAAGCGAACGGGGTTAGTTCACCCCTCCACTTT
size: NA
J: TRBJ1-6
V: TRBV2
D: NA

CDR3: CASSEAGKQPQHF
DNA: TGTGCCAGCAGTGAAGCGGGTAAACAGCCCCAGCATTTT
size: NA
J: TRBJ1-5
V: TRBV2
D: NA

CDR3: CASSPDRGALGNTIYF
DNA: TGTGCCAGCAGCCCCGATCGGGGGGCACTCGGAAACACCATATATTTT
size: once
J: TRBJ1-3
V: TRBV11-2
D: NA

CDR3: CASSPQGTGNTIYF
DNA: TGCGCCAGCAGCCCACAGGGAACGGGAAACACCATATATTTT
size: NA
J: TRBJ1-3
V: TRBV4-3
D: NA